The present TCR beta chain was sequenced within a study of cytomegalovirus exposure and HLA in healthy donors. Only in-frame clones appear in the TCRdb table, and some are missing; sequencing was by immunoSEQ multiplex PCR. The sample includes 38,000 or so clones, over 80% of them seen just once. This CDR3 comprises 13 residues. Trimming removed 2 bases at V and 5 bases at J, with 9 bases between. The germline V gene encodes CDR1 KGHSH and CDR2 LQKENI. The gene calls are TRBV18 and TRBJ2-5; maybe TRBD1 (5 bases). This TCR was sampled from a man younger than 35 in good health and CMV-seronegative. The sequenced material came from PBMCs. This CDR3 reads CASSPGHRETQYF. In DNA, the CDR3 is TGTGCCAGCTCACCAGGACATCGGGAGACCCAGTACTTC. The full variable domain, completed using reference TRBV18 and TRBJ2-5, is NAGVMQNPRHLVRRRGQEARLRCSPMKGHSHVYWYRQLPEEGLKFMVYLQKENIIDESGMPKERFSAEFPKEGPSILRIQQVVRGDSAAYFCASSPGHRETQYFGPGTRLLVL.